This T cell receptor beta chain was documented in a study of OX40 agonist ivuxolimab in advanced cancers. As for the study in general: Partial responses, seen in three patients, involved one hepatocellular carcinoma and two cutaneous melanomas.

General study results and limits: At 0.1 to 3.0 mg/kg, clonal expansion of CD4+ and CD8+ blood T cells had occurred by week 6.

With regard to this clone: Its antigen remains unidentified. Other DNA sequences from this sample encode an identical CDR3 as well.

This table comes from immunoSEQ multiplex PCR, and its TCRdb copy is limited to in-frame clones, with some not included. In the table there are about 93,000 clones, 92% of which are singletons. CDR1 GTSNPN and CDR2 SVGIG come from the germline V gene (reference sequence). The CDR3 extends over 14 amino acids. The V end lost 0 bases, the J end lost 7 bases, and 12 bases lay between the germline ends. The clonotype comes from an adult with an advanced solid tumor such as melanoma, head and neck, liver or kidney cancer. The chain couples TRBV30 to TRBJ1-4; TRBD1 is a possible D gene (6 bases). Sequenced material: CD4+ or CD8+ T cells sorted from blood, taken in a trial of the OX40 agonist ivuxolimab. This CDR3 is CAWSVPGAGEKLFF. Here the CDR3 DNA reads TGTGCCTGGAGTGTGCCGGGGGCCGGTGAAAAACTGTTTTTT.